The clone carrying this TCR beta chain appeared once. Its target is unknown. These data belong to a study of cytomegalovirus exposure and HLA in healthy donors. The donors were members of the roughly 120-subject validation cohort (separate from the roughly 680-subject first cohort). Study-wide results and limits: Specific recognition of CMV antigens was confirmed in vitro for a few chains (all CMV-associated). According to a subsequent analysis, TCR clusters identified in the first cohort showed a tendency to co-occur across the roughly 130 validation repertoires.

Data came from immunoSEQ multiplex PCR; TCRdb stores just in-frame clones and leaves some out. This sample has fewer than 70,000 clones, with 85% to 95% found just once. Per germline, CDR1 SGDLS and CDR2 YYNGEE. The CDR3 runs to 16 residues. The V end lost 4 bases, the J end lost 7 bases, and 21 bases lay between the germline ends. The sequence was collected from a woman between 18 and 29 years old in good health and CMV-seropositive. The sequenced sample consisted of PBMCs. The chain is built from TRBV9 and TRBJ2-1, with a weak D call TRBD2 (7 bases). As DNA, the CDR3 is TGTGCCAGCAGCCCCGTTTTGGGAGGGGGGCTTAATGAGCAGTTCTTC. It specifies CASSPVLGGGLNEQFF. Looking up the rest from reference TRBV9 and TRBJ2-1 gives the full variable domain: DSGVTQTPKHLITATGQRVTLRCSPRSGDLSVYWYQQSLDQGLQFLIQYYNGEERAKGNILERFSAQQFPDLHSELNLSSLELGDSALYFCASSPVLGGGLNEQFFGPGTRLTVL.